This T cell receptor (beta chain) was captured in a study of OX40 agonist ivuxolimab in advanced cancers. In the study overall: The eligibility criteria allowed prior anti-PD-1, anti-PD-L1 or anti-CTLA-4 therapy, and around 40% had some. The study, taken as a whole, reports: Some of the nonresponding patients also showed low levels of normalized T-cell clonal expansion. Blood T cells, both CD4+ and CD8+, expanded clonally by week 6 at 0.1 to 3.0 mg/kg. Researchers report that CD8+ T cells had, on average, more expanded clones than CD4+.

CDR3 length: 13 residues. The V gene end was trimmed by 6 bases and the J gene end by 16 bases; junction bases not matched to a gene: 9. The germline CDR1 and CDR2 sequences are MNHEY and SMNVEV (reference sequence). Regarding this clone: The antigen remains unidentified.

Only in-frame clones appear in the TCRdb table, and some are missing; sequencing was by immunoSEQ multiplex PCR. The sample carries 60,000 to 65,000 clones, roughly 89% recorded once. Sequenced here: CD4+ or CD8+ T cells sorted from blood, sampled in a trial of the OX40 agonist ivuxolimab. This chain links TRBV27 with TRBJ2-4, with 13 bases that match TRBD2. The clonotype originates from an adult with an advanced solid tumor such as melanoma, head and neck, liver or kidney cancer. CDR3 region: CASSSGGLAGQYF. DNA of the CDR3: TGTGCCAGCAGCAGTGGGGGACTAGCGGGACAATACTTC.